This is a list of T cell receptor delta chains from one sample in a study of gamma-delta T cells after stem cell transplantation. TCRdb reprocessed the RT-PCR reads using CATT. Of some 12,000 delta-chain clones in the sample, over 1% were seen once. Sequences were obtained from gamma-delta T cells. The receptor set was obtained from a human donor. It is not recorded whose cells these are; they may come from a transplant donor. Each CDR3 is given with its conserved first and last residue. Each record gives: clone size, J gene, V gene, D gene, CDR3 DNA, CDR3 protein. A D gene is named only where the DNA matches it firmly. Clone sizes are given selectively: once, few, many, or a class where the clone is expanded.

abundance: few
j_gene: TRDJ1
v_gene: TRDV2
d_gene: TRDD3
CDR3nt: TGTGCCTGTGATCCCGTACTGGGGGATACGCTCCTCATCTTT
CDR3aa: CACDPVLGDTLLIF

abundance: many
j_gene: TRDJ1
v_gene: TRDV2
d_gene: TRDD3
CDR3nt: TGTGCCTGTGACACCTGGGGGATACAGGGCGATAAACTCATCTTT
CDR3aa: CACDTWGIQGDKLIF

abundance: many
j_gene: TRDJ1
v_gene: TRDV2
d_gene: NA
CDR3nt: TGTGCCTGTGACCCCCCCCCCTCCATCGATAAACTCATCTTT
CDR3aa: CACDPPPSIDKLIF

abundance: NA
j_gene: TRDJ1
v_gene: TRDV2
d_gene: TRDD3
CDR3nt: TGTGCCTGTGACACCCTCCTACAGGGGGATACGCGGGGGGGGAGCACCGATAAACTCATCTTT
CDR3aa: CACDTLLQGDTRGGSTDKLIF

abundance: few
j_gene: TRDJ1
v_gene: TRDV2
d_gene: TRDD3
CDR3nt: TGTGCCTGTGACTCAGTGGGGGGATACGCAACCACCGATAAACTCATCTTT
CDR3aa: CACDSVGGYATTDKLIF

abundance: few
j_gene: TRDJ1
v_gene: TRDV2
d_gene: NA
CDR3nt: TGTGCCTGTGACACCGTAGGGGGGGGGACCGATAAACTCATCTTT
CDR3aa: CACDTVGGGTDKLIF

abundance: medium-sized
j_gene: TRDJ1
v_gene: TRDV2
d_gene: TRDD3
CDR3nt: TGTGCCTGTGACACCCTCTGGGGGAAGGACACCGATAAACTCATCTTT
CDR3aa: CACDTLWGKDTDKLIF

abundance: NA
j_gene: TRDJ1
v_gene: TRDV2
d_gene: TRDD3
CDR3nt: TGTGCCTGTGACAAAGCAACTGGGGGCCCCATTTCCTACACCGATAAACTCATCTTT
CDR3aa: CACDKATGGPISYTDKLIF

abundance: few
j_gene: TRDJ1
v_gene: TRDV2
d_gene: TRDD3
CDR3nt: TGTGCCTGTGACCCCGTGGGGGATACGCCCTTGAACACCGATAAACTCATCTTT
CDR3aa: CACDPVGDTPLNTDKLIF

abundance: NA
j_gene: TRDJ1
v_gene: TRDV2
d_gene: TRDD3
CDR3nt: TGTGCCTGTGATTCCGTACTGGGGGATACCCAGTACACCGATAAACTCATCTTT
CDR3aa: CACDSVLGDTQYTDKLIF

abundance: medium-sized
j_gene: TRDJ1
v_gene: TRDV2
d_gene: TRDD3
CDR3nt: TGTGCCTGTGACCCGCTACGACCCTGGGGGAATACCGATAAACTCATCTTT
CDR3aa: CACDPLRPWGNTDKLIF

abundance: many
j_gene: TRDJ1
v_gene: TRDV2
d_gene: TRDD3
CDR3nt: TGTGCCTGTGACACGATTGGGGGATCTAGCTCCGATAAACTCATCTTT
CDR3aa: CACDTIGGSSSDKLIF

abundance: few
j_gene: TRDJ1
v_gene: TRDV2
d_gene: TRDD3
CDR3nt: TGTGCCTGTGACGGACTGGGGGGACCCGATAAACTCATCTTT
CDR3aa: CACDGLGGPDKLIF

abundance: NA
j_gene: TRDJ1
v_gene: TRDV2
d_gene: TRDD3
CDR3nt: TGTGCCTGTGACACCGTGGCCACTGGGGGATACGCATGGGGCGCCGATAAACTCATCTTT
CDR3aa: CACDTVATGGYAWGADKLIF

abundance: few
j_gene: TRDJ1
v_gene: TRDV2
d_gene: TRDD3
CDR3nt: TGTGCCTGTGACCGACTGGGGGATACTGACGGCACCGATAAACTCATCTTT
CDR3aa: CACDRLGDTDGTDKLIF

abundance: many
j_gene: TRDJ1
v_gene: TRDV2
d_gene: TRDD3
CDR3nt: TGTGCCTGTGACAAGCTGGGGGTCCACACCGATAAACTCATCTTT
CDR3aa: CACDKLGVHTDKLIF

abundance: NA
j_gene: TRDJ1
v_gene: TRDV2
d_gene: TRDD3
CDR3nt: TGTGCCTGTGATCCAACTTCTTCATTACTGGGGGATACTGCCGATAAACTCATCTTT
CDR3aa: CACDPTSSLLGDTADKLIF

abundance: NA
j_gene: TRDJ1
v_gene: TRDV2
d_gene: TRDD3
CDR3nt: TGTGCCTGTGACACCGTACTGGGGGATACAGGCCCTGACACCGATAAACTCATCTTT
CDR3aa: CACDTVLGDTGPDTDKLIF

abundance: medium-sized
j_gene: TRDJ1
v_gene: TRDV2
d_gene: NA
CDR3nt: TGTGCCTGTGACGGGCTCCTGGGGACGCTGGGGTACACCGATAAACTCATCTTT
CDR3aa: CACDGLLGTLGYTDKLIF

abundance: many
j_gene: TRDJ1
v_gene: TRDV2
d_gene: TRDD3
CDR3nt: TGTGCCTGTGACCCACTGGGGGATAAGACCCACGAGGGTAAACTCATCTTT
CDR3aa: CACDPLGDKTHEGKLIF

abundance: many
j_gene: TRDJ1
v_gene: TRDV1
d_gene: TRDD3
CDR3nt: TGTGCTCTTGGGGAAGAAGCTTCCCATCCTCTTCTGGGGGCCCACTACACCGATAAACTCATCTTT
CDR3aa: CALGEEASHPLLGAHYTDKLIF

abundance: NA
j_gene: TRDJ1
v_gene: TRDV2
d_gene: TRDD3
CDR3nt: TGTGCCTGTGACCTACTGGGGGGCGATAAACTCATCTTT
CDR3aa: CACDLLGGDKLIF

abundance: many
j_gene: TRDJ1
v_gene: TRDV2
d_gene: TRDD3
CDR3nt: TGTGCCTGTGACTCGCTACTGAAGGGGGATACGCCCCCCGATAAACTCATCTTT
CDR3aa: CACDSLLKGDTPPDKLIF

abundance: many
j_gene: TRDJ2
v_gene: TRDV2
d_gene: TRDD3
CDR3nt: TGTGCCTGTGACCCGGCGGGAGTGGGGGATCCGGGGGCAGCACAACTCTTCTTT
CDR3aa: CACDPAGVGDPGAAQLFF

abundance: many
j_gene: TRDJ1
v_gene: TRDV2
d_gene: TRDD3
CDR3nt: TGTGCCTGTGTCGCACTGGGGGACCACACCGATAAACTCATCTTT
CDR3aa: CACVALGDHTDKLIF

abundance: many
j_gene: TRDJ1
v_gene: TRDV2
d_gene: TRDD3
CDR3nt: TGTGCCTGTGACACCGTCTGGGGGATACAAGATCCGTACACCGATAAACTCATCTTT
CDR3aa: CACDTVWGIQDPYTDKLIF

abundance: NA
j_gene: TRDJ1
v_gene: TRDV2
d_gene: TRDD3
CDR3nt: TGTGCCTGTGACACTATTCAACTGGGGGATACGTCACCCGATAAACTCATCTTT
CDR3aa: CACDTIQLGDTSPDKLIF

abundance: few
j_gene: TRDJ1
v_gene: TRDV2
d_gene: TRDD3
CDR3nt: TGTGCCTGTGACATGGTACTGGGGGGAGGCACCGATAAACTCATCTTT
CDR3aa: CACDMVLGGGTDKLIF

abundance: medium-sized
j_gene: TRDJ1
v_gene: TRDV2
d_gene: TRDD3
CDR3nt: TGTGCCTGTGATAGAGTCCTTACTGGGGGATCATTCGCGACAACCGATAAACTCATCTTT
CDR3aa: CACDRVLTGGSFATTDKLIF

abundance: NA
j_gene: TRDJ1
v_gene: TRDV2
d_gene: TRDD3
CDR3nt: TGTGCCTGTGACCGACTGGGGGCCAACGATAAACTCATCTTT
CDR3aa: CACDRLGANDKLIF

abundance: few
j_gene: TRDJ1
v_gene: TRDV2
d_gene: TRDD3
CDR3nt: TGTGCCTGTGAAAGACTGGGGGATAGTAAACTCATCTTT
CDR3aa: CACERLGDSKLIF

abundance: medium-sized
j_gene: TRDJ1
v_gene: TRDV2
d_gene: TRDD3
CDR3nt: TGTGCCTGTGACACCCTACTTCGGAGCGTACTGGGGATCGGGAGCGATAAACTCATCTTT
CDR3aa: CACDTLLRSVLGIGSDKLIF

abundance: many
j_gene: TRDJ1
v_gene: TRDV2
d_gene: TRDD3
CDR3nt: TGTGCCTGTGACGGACTGGGGGATATCACCGATAAACTCATCTTT
CDR3aa: CACDGLGDITDKLIF

abundance: many
j_gene: TRDJ1
v_gene: TRDV3
d_gene: TRDD3
CDR3nt: TGTGCCTCCCGCCTGTCCTACGAGAGGACCCGTACTGGGGGATTCGGCACCGATAAACTCATCTTT
CDR3aa: CASRLSYERTRTGGFGTDKLIF

abundance: many
j_gene: TRDJ3
v_gene: TRDV2
d_gene: NA
CDR3nt: TGTGCCTGTGACACCATGAGACTTGAGGGGATCCTAAGCTCCTGGGACACCCGACAGATGTTTTTC
CDR3aa: CACDTMRLEGILSSWDTRQMFF

abundance: many
j_gene: TRDJ1
v_gene: TRDV2
d_gene: TRDD3
CDR3nt: TGTGCCTGTGACACGCTCCATGGGGGATCCATCACCGATAAACTCATCTTT
CDR3aa: CACDTLHGGSITDKLIF

abundance: few
j_gene: TRDJ1
v_gene: TRDV2
d_gene: TRDD3
CDR3nt: TGTGCCTGTGACTCCTTACTGGGGGATACGCGAGGGTATACCGACAAACTCATCTTT
CDR3aa: CACDSLLGDTRGYTDKLIF

abundance: many
j_gene: TRDJ1
v_gene: TRDV2
d_gene: TRDD3
CDR3nt: TGTGCCTGTGACACCGTGACTGGGGGATACGCAAGTCTAGGCACCGATAAACTCATCTTT
CDR3aa: CACDTVTGGYASLGTDKLIF

abundance: once
j_gene: TRDJ3
v_gene: TRDV2
d_gene: TRDD3
CDR3nt: TGTGCCTGTGACACCGTGGTTGTGACTGGGGGGGGCAGCTCCTGGGACACCCGACAGATGTTTTTC
CDR3aa: CACDTVVVTGGGSSWDTRQMFF

abundance: NA
j_gene: TRDJ1
v_gene: TRDV2
d_gene: TRDD3
CDR3nt: TGTGCCTGTGACACCGTGGCTTCCCTGGGGGATACGAGGTACACCGATAAACTCATCTTT
CDR3aa: CACDTVASLGDTRYTDKLIF

abundance: medium-sized
j_gene: TRDJ1
v_gene: TRDV2
d_gene: NA
CDR3nt: TGTGCCTGTGACTCCCTGATCGGGAAATACACCGATAAACTCATCTTT
CDR3aa: CACDSLIGKYTDKLIF

abundance: medium-sized
j_gene: TRDJ1
v_gene: TRDV2
d_gene: NA
CDR3nt: TGTGCCTGTGACTCTTTGGGGGGACCAAAGGCGGATAAACTCATCTTT
CDR3aa: CACDSLGGPKADKLIF

abundance: NA
j_gene: TRDJ1
v_gene: TRDV2
d_gene: TRDD3
CDR3nt: TGTGCCTGTGACCTACTGGGGGATACGCTGGGGACCGATAAACTCATCTTT
CDR3aa: CACDLLGDTLGTDKLIF

abundance: medium-sized
j_gene: TRDJ1
v_gene: TRDV2
d_gene: TRDD3
CDR3nt: TGTGCCTGTGACACCGTAAAGGTACTGGGGGATAAGGTGGACACCGATAAACTCATCTTT
CDR3aa: CACDTVKVLGDKVDTDKLIF

abundance: medium-sized
j_gene: TRDJ1
v_gene: TRDV2
d_gene: NA
CDR3nt: TGTGCCTGTGACGAGCTCGAGACCGATAAACTCATCTTT
CDR3aa: CACDELETDKLIF

abundance: many
j_gene: TRDJ1
v_gene: TRDV2
d_gene: TRDD3
CDR3nt: TGTGCCTGTGAAGGGTTGGGGGATTCGAGCGACACCGATAAACTCATCTTT
CDR3aa: CACEGLGDSSDTDKLIF

abundance: many
j_gene: TRDJ1
v_gene: TRDV2
d_gene: TRDD3
CDR3nt: TGTGCCTGTGACGGTCTTGGGGGGCTGGGGGCCCCGTACACCGATAAACTCATCTTT
CDR3aa: CACDGLGGLGAPYTDKLIF

abundance: NA
j_gene: TRDJ1
v_gene: TRDV2
d_gene: TRDD3
CDR3nt: TGTGCCTGTGACTCACTGGGGGGCTTCACCGATAAACTCATCTTT
CDR3aa: CACDSLGGFTDKLIF

abundance: many
j_gene: TRDJ1
v_gene: TRDV2
d_gene: TRDD3
CDR3nt: TGTGCCTGTGACTCCCTTATACTGGGGGAAAACACCGATAAACTCATCTTT
CDR3aa: CACDSLILGENTDKLIF

abundance: medium-sized
j_gene: TRDJ1
v_gene: TRDV2
d_gene: NA
CDR3nt: TGTGCCTGTGACACCGTAGGAGGCACACCCGATAAACTCATCTTT
CDR3aa: CACDTVGGTPDKLIF

abundance: few
j_gene: TRDJ1
v_gene: TRDV2
d_gene: NA
CDR3nt: TGTGCCTGTGACCCGCTGATTCGTACCCTGGGGATCACTGATAAACTCATCTTT
CDR3aa: CACDPLIRTLGITDKLIF

abundance: many
j_gene: TRDJ1
v_gene: TRDV2
d_gene: TRDD3
CDR3nt: TGTGCCTGTGACACCGGTTCTCTCCTCCCTCACCCGGGGATACTCCAAAAACTCATCTTT
CDR3aa: CACDTGSLLPHPGILQKLIF

abundance: few
j_gene: TRDJ1
v_gene: TRDV2
d_gene: TRDD3
CDR3nt: TGTGCCTGTGACACCGTAGGGGATACGTCACCCGATAAACTCATCTTT
CDR3aa: CACDTVGDTSPDKLIF

abundance: many
j_gene: TRDJ3
v_gene: TRDV2
d_gene: TRDD3
CDR3nt: TGTGCCTGTGATCCTACTGGGGGATCCAAATCCTGGGACACCCGACAGATGTTTTTC
CDR3aa: CACDPTGGSKSWDTRQMFF

abundance: many
j_gene: TRDJ1
v_gene: TRDV2
d_gene: TRDD3
CDR3nt: TGTGCCTGTGACACCGTGGGGATACCGTACACCGATAAACTCATCTTT
CDR3aa: CACDTVGIPYTDKLIF